These 25 T cell receptor beta chains were all obtained from the same sample, sequenced in a study of identifying expanded T cells in peripheral blood. Data came from immunoSEQ multiplex PCR; TCRdb stores just in-frame clones and leaves some out. The table includes 70,000 or so clones, roughly 88% detected once. Sequencing was carried out using blood. The source is a person aged 18-70 years in good health.

This chain uses TRBV7-2 with TRBJ2-1; a weak D match, TRBD2 (7 bases). The CDR3 has 17 residues. Germline values: CDR1 SGHTA, CDR2 FQGNSA. Trimming pared 1 base from V and 7 bases from J, leaving 20 bases between. The CDR3 spells CASSLVKGGPSGNEQFF. DNA of the CDR3: TGTGCCAGCAGCTTAGTTAAGGGGGGGCCCTCTGGAAATGAGCAGTTCTTC.

The rearrangement uses TRBV18 and TRBJ1-1; no definite D call. Per germline, CDR1 KGHSH and CDR2 LQKENI. Trimming cost V 3 bases and J 1 base, with 9 bases left between them. The CDR3 sequence is 14 residues long. The CDR3 coding sequence is TGTGCCAGCTCACCTTACAAGGGGAACACTGAAGCTTTCTTT. Translating gives CASSPYKGNTEAFF. Complete variable domain (other parts from reference TRBV18 and TRBJ1-1): NAGVMQNPRHLVRRRGQEARLRCSPMKGHSHVYWYRQLPEEGLKFMVYLQKENIIDESGMPKERFSAEFPKEGPSILRIQQVVRGDSAAYFCASSPYKGNTEAFFGQGTRLTVV.

The chain has TRBV9 and TRBJ2-1; 8 bases are a match to TRBD1. Germline CDR1 is SGDLS and CDR2 is YYNGEE. This CDR3 spans 15 amino acids. Trimming at V came to 0 bases and at J to 6 bases, leaving 5 bases not matched to a gene. CDR3 sequence: CASSVVGTGPNEQFF. In DNA form, the CDR3 reads TGTGCCAGCAGCGTAGTGGGGACAGGCCCCAATGAGCAGTTCTTC.

J is TRBJ2-7 and V is TRBV5-6; D is ambiguous. Germline V lookup: CDR1 SGHDT, CDR2 YYEEEE. This CDR3 has 15 amino acids. V was shortened by 0 bases and J by 1 base, with 11 bases between the two germline ends. DNA of the CDR3: TGTGCCAGCAGCTTGGGGCCAATGGGTTCCTACGAGCAGTACTTC. Translated, it gives CASSLGPMGSYEQYF.

The genes are TRBV25-1 and TRBJ1-1, with a tentative D call TRBD1 (5 bases). Germline lookup yields CDR1 MGHDK and CDR2 SYGVNS. Trimming left V 8 bases short and J 9 bases short, with 13 bases between. CDR3 length: 11 amino acids. CDR3 in amino acids: CASYRGGQAFF. CDR3 nucleotides: TGTGCCAGCTATAGGGGAGGACAAGCTTTCTTT.

The V and J genes are TRBV11-2 and TRBJ2-7; D is unclear. This CDR3 region has 13 residues. Looked up from germline, CDR1 is SGHAT and CDR2 is FQNNGV. Trimming shortened V by 3 bases and J by 0 bases, and 6 bases separated the two germline ends. CDR3 DNA: TGTGCCAGCAGCTTGCGGTCCTCCTACGAGCAGTACTTC. Translated: CASSLRSSYEQYF.

By sample fraction, this clone is medium-sized. V is TRBV28 and J is TRBJ2-7; D possibly corresponds to TRBD2 (5 bases). CDR3 size: 13 residues. Trimming took 4 bases from V and 2 from J, leaving 9 bases between them. Germline V gene data show CDR1 as MDHEN and CDR2 as SYDVKM. In DNA, the CDR3 is TGTGCCAGCAGTTGGGGAGCGGCCTACGAGCAGTACTTC. Its translation is CASSWGAAYEQYF. The full variable domain, with the rest looked up from reference TRBV28 and TRBJ2-7, is DVKVTQSSRYLVKRTGEKVFLECVQDMDHENMFWYRQDPGLGLRLIYFSYDVKMKEKGDIPEGYSVSREKKERFSLILESASTNQTSMYLCASSWGAAYEQYFGPGTRLTVT.

This chain links TRBV27 with TRBJ2-2; 7 bases align to TRBD2. The CDR3 length is 16 residues. V trimming: 4 bases; J trimming: 3 bases; junction bases outside the gene matches: 8. Germline V CDR1 and CDR2: MNHEY, SMNVEV (reference sequence). Here the CDR3 reads CASSSPHGGDTGELFF. CDR3 DNA: TGTGCCAGCAGTTCTCCGCATGGGGGGGACACCGGGGAGCTGTTTTTT.

The chain uses TRBV27 and TRBJ2-1, with D tentatively TRBD2 (7 bases). Per germline, CDR1 MNHEY and CDR2 SMNVEV (reference sequence). Trimming stripped 3 bases from V and 4 bases from J, with 10 bases between. CDR3 size: 14 residues. The DNA for the CDR3 is TGTGCCAGCAGTTTGGAGGGGGGGTACAATGAGCAGTTCTTC. Its protein product is CASSLEGGYNEQFF.

The chain recombines TRBV14 with TRBJ2-1; D is possibly TRBD2 (6 bases). The V gene's germline CDR1 is SGHDN and CDR2 FVKESK. This CDR3 contains 16 residues. With 4 bases removed from V and 0 bases from J, the gap between germline ends came to 13 bases. This chain's CDR3 is CASSRGGAGSYNEQFF. The CDR3 region has the DNA TGTGCCAGCAGCCGGGGAGGAGCGGGCTCCTACAATGAGCAGTTCTTC.

J is TRBJ2-1 and V is TRBV15; 8 nucleotides line up with TRBD2. Germline V gene sequence: CDR1 LNHNV, CDR2 YYDKDF (reference sequence). The CDR3 covers 15 residues. Unmatched junction bases numbered 1, after V lost 2 bases and J lost 1 base. The CDR3, as DNA: TGTGCCACCAGCAGAACTAGCGGATCCTACAATGAGCAGTTCTTC. Protein product: CATSRTSGSYNEQFF.

The CDR3 protein is CSVENRSPWGGQPFTEAFF. CDR3 coding DNA: TGCAGCGTTGAAAATAGATCGCCCTGGGGGGGCCAGCCCTTCACTGAAGCTTTCTTT. V usage is TRBV29-1 and J usage is TRBJ1-1; possible D gene TRBD1, 6 bases. V was shortened by 2 bases and J by 4 bases, with 29 bases between the two germline ends. The CDR3 sequence is 19 residues long. Germline V gene lookup returns CDR1 SQVTM and CDR2 ANQGSEA.

V and J are TRBV9 and TRBJ2-7, with 7 bases aligning to TRBD1. V lost 0 bases to trimming and J lost 4 bases; unmatched junction nucleotides: 4. In germline, CDR1 is SGDLS, CDR2 YYNGEE. CDR3 length: 14 residues. CDR3 sequence (DNA): TGTGCCAGCAGCGTAGGGACAGGATTATACGAGCAGTACTTC. Residues: CASSVGTGLYEQYF.

The rearrangement joins TRBV11-2 to TRBJ2-1; D call uncertain. Between the trimmed V and J ends, which lost 1 base and 7 bases, there was a span of 11 bases. Germline lookup yields CDR1 SGHAT and CDR2 FQNNGV. The CDR3 totals 14 residues. The chain's CDR3 is CASSLVRSLNEQFF. The CDR3 DNA reads as TGTGCCAGCAGCTTAGTGCGTAGCCTTAATGAGCAGTTCTTC.

This clone has just one count. V and J are TRBV5-5 and TRBJ2-1; D is uncertain. Per the germline V gene, CDR1 is SGHKS and CDR2 is YYEKEE (reference sequence). V was shortened by 5 bases and J by 0 bases, with 12 bases between the two germline ends. The CDR3 runs 15 residues. The CDR3 coding sequence is TGTGCCAGCAGACGAACCACGAGCTCCTACAATGAGCAGTTCTTC. Translated, it gives CASRRTTSSYNEQFF.

The V call is TRBV4-1, the J call TRBJ2-1; 14 positions agree with TRBD2. Germline loops: CDR1 MGHRA, CDR2 YSYEKL. CDR3 length equals 16 residues. V shed 3 bases, J shed 6 bases, and the junction held 4 bases outside the gene matches. This chain's CDR3 is CASSHSGTSGSNEQFF. The CDR3 nucleotides are TGCGCCAGCAGCCACTCAGGGACTAGCGGGAGCAATGAGCAGTTCTTC.

This chain uses TRBV29-1 with TRBJ1-1; unclear D gene. Germline CDR1 is SQVTM and CDR2 is ANQGSEA. The V end was cut by 7 bases, the J end by 0 bases, with 12 bases between. The CDR3 has 13 amino acids. The CDR3 is CSGILGMNTEAFF. In DNA form, the CDR3 reads TGCAGCGGAATTCTTGGAATGAACACTGAAGCTTTCTTT. Complete variable domain (other parts from reference TRBV29-1 and TRBJ1-1): SAVISQKPSRDICQRGTSLTIQCQVDSQVTMMFWYRQQPGQSLTLIATANQGSEATYESGFVIDKFPISRPNLTFSTLTVSNMSPEDSSIYLCSGILGMNTEAFFGQGTRLTVV.

The V and J genes are TRBV28 and TRBJ1-1; possibly TRBD1 for D (5 bases). The V end was cut by 9 bases, the J end by 1 base, with 15 bases between. Germline lookup yields CDR1 MDHEN and CDR2 SYDVKM. This CDR3 spans 14 amino acids. For the CDR3, the DNA is TGTGCCAGTGGACAAATATCTAGGAACACTGAAGCTTTCTTT. Translating gives CASGQISRNTEAFF.

The CDR3 DNA is TGTGCCAGCAGCGTATATACGGGTAGAGGGCCCAGCTCCTACGAGCAGTACTTC. Its translation is CASSVYTGRGPSSYEQYF. This chain uses TRBV9 with TRBJ2-7; the D gene is possibly TRBD2 (5 bases). The CDR3 is 18 residues long. Between the trimmed V and J ends, which lost 1 base and 0 bases, there was a span of 20 bases. Germline V gives CDR1 SGDLS, CDR2 YYNGEE.

The V and J genes are TRBV4-2 and TRBJ1-5, with a tentative D call TRBD1 (6 bases). The CDR3 sequence is 16 residues long. Looked up from germline, CDR1 is LGHNA and CDR2 is YNFKEQ. Between the trimmed V and J ends, which lost 0 bases and 3 bases, there was a span of 12 bases. CDR3 DNA sequence: TGTGCCAGCAGCCAAGAGTGGACAGCCATCAATCAGCCCCAGCATTTT. This gives the protein CASSQEWTAINQPQHF.

The J gene is TRBJ2-3, the V gene TRBV7-2; TRBD2 aligns across 12 bases. The CDR3 has 16 residues. Looked up from germline, CDR1 is SGHTA and CDR2 is FQGNSA. Trimming took 3 bases from V and 4 from J; bases not matched to a gene: 5. The CDR3 DNA follows: TGTGCCAGCAGCTTCCGGCTAGCGGGAGGGCCAGATACGCAGTATTTT. Protein sequence: CASSFRLAGGPDTQYF.

The genes are TRBV30 and TRBJ2-3, with 8 bases fitting TRBD2. Germline CDR1 reads GTSNPN; CDR2 reads SVGIG (reference sequence). This CDR3 is built from 14 residues. The V gene end was trimmed by 3 bases and the J gene end by 4 bases; junction bases not matched to a gene: 6. The CDR3 protein is CAWSSGLASDTQYF. CDR3 nucleotides: TGTGCCTGGAGCTCCGGACTAGCATCAGATACGCAGTATTTT. The full variable domain, in which reference TRBV30 and TRBJ2-3 provide the parts outside the CDR3, is SQTIHQWPATLVQPVGSPLSLECTVEGTSNPNLYWYRQAAGRGLQLLFYSVGIGQISSEVPQNLSASRPQDRQFILSSKKLLLSDSGFYLCAWSSGLASDTQYFGPGTRLTVL.

This rearrangement joins TRBV11-2 to TRBJ2-7, with TRBD2 identical over 7 bases. Germline CDR1 and CDR2: SGHAT and FQNNGV. Trimming cost V 5 bases and J 7 bases; bases outside gene matches: 17. The CDR3 sequence is 16 residues long. CDR3: CASSPTGWLAGVEQYF. The CDR3 DNA reads TGTGCCAGCAGCCCCACCGGTTGGCTGGCGGGAGTTGAGCAGTACTTC. The whole variable domain, remainder taken from reference TRBV11-2 and TRBJ2-7, is EAGVAQSPRYKIIEKRQSVAFWCNPISGHATLYWYQQILGQGPKLLIQFQNNGVVDDSQLPKDRFSAERLKGVDSTLKIQPAKLEDSAVYLCASSPTGWLAGVEQYFGPGTRLTVT.

This chain links TRBV7-2 with TRBJ2-3; 7 nucleotides line up with TRBD2. The CDR3 length is 15 residues. V gave up 7 bases and J gave up 0 bases; unmatched junction bases: 7. CDR1 is SGHTA and CDR2 is FQGNSA in the germline V gene. CDR3: CASNNGGGSTDTQYF. DNA for the CDR3: TGTGCCAGCAACAACGGCGGGGGTAGCACAGATACGCAGTATTTT.

V usage is TRBV5-1 and J usage is TRBJ2-3; 10 positions agree with TRBD2. CDR1 is SGHRS, CDR2 YFSETQ, per germline. With V trimmed by 5 bases and J by 2 bases, 2 bases remained unmatched. The CDR3 runs to 14 residues. The CDR3 spells CASRLAGLTDTQYF. The DNA of the CDR3 is TGCGCCAGCAGACTAGCGGGGCTCACAGATACGCAGTATTTT.